This T cell receptor (beta chain) was identified in a study of T cells in Graves' hyperthyroidism and ophthalmopathy. Study context: Peripheral blood samples were taken at initial diagnosis, prior to any treatment.

This clonotype was seen a handful of times. RNA transcripts served as the template for amplifying TCR beta CDR3 regions. Using the HTBI primer set, a first-round RT-PCR was run on the TCR CDR3. One entry per CDR3 protein results from TCRdb running MiXCR on the multiplex PCR reads. The sample comprises hundreds of thousands of distinct CDR3 sequences, approximately 15% of which are singletons, and about 22% rests with the top ten. Stable disease denoted Graves' hyperthyroidism without ophthalmopathy progression within 18 months. Patients showing uncontrolled infection, other autoimmune disease, pregnancy or lactation were ineligible. Diagnostic assessment was based on clinical symptoms, serum thyroxine and TRAb, thyroid ultrasound and orbital computed tomography. The CDR3 is made up of 13 amino acids. With 4 bases clipped from V and 11 bases from J, the junction kept 7 bases outside the gene matches. CDR1 and CDR2 from the germline V gene are SGHDT and YYEEEE.

The sequenced sample consisted of blood. This receptor was identified in a woman aged 30 to 39 with Graves' hyperthyroidism. V and J are TRBV5-6 and TRBJ1-5; 9 bases agree with TRBD1. CDR3 region: CASSRPGTGSQHF. CDR3 nucleotide sequence: TGTGCCAGCAGCCGTCCCGGGACAGGGTCCCAGCATTTT. Full variable domain (remainder filled in from reference TRBV5-6 and TRBJ1-5): DAGVTQSPTHLIKTRGQQVTLRCSPKSGHDTVSWYQQALGQGPQFIFQYYEEEERQRGNFPDRFSGHQFPNYSSELNVNALLLGDSALYLCASSRPGTGSQHFGDGTRLSIL.